What follows are 8 T cell receptor beta chains derived from one specimen sequenced in a study of control samples from healthy donors and cancer patients. Method: immunoSEQ multiplex PCR; TCRdb's copy keeps in-frame clones and lacks some. The sample carries about 130,000 clones, about 93% recorded once. The sample was PBMCs. These receptors all stem from a man aged 60 to 69 with colorectal cancer.

The J gene is TRBJ2-7, the V gene TRBV6-5; the match to TRBD2 covers 8 bases. Germline CDR1 and CDR2: MNHEY and SVGAGI. CDR3 length equals 15 residues. V trimming: 4 bases; J trimming: 7 bases; junction bases outside the gene matches: 12. CDR3 residues: CASSSRAGVTREQYF. The CDR3 region has the DNA TGTGCCAGCAGTTCCCGAGCGGGGGTCACGCGGGAGCAGTACTTC.

The chain carries TRBV19 and TRBJ1-5; 7 bases agree with TRBD1. This CDR3 has 14 amino acids. With V trimmed by 5 bases and J by 3 bases, 4 bases remained unmatched. In germline, CDR1 is LNHDA, CDR2 SQIVND (reference sequence). CDR3 in amino acids: CASSAGTVNQPQHF. Here the CDR3 DNA reads TGTGCCAGTAGTGCCGGGACAGTCAATCAGCCCCAGCATTTT.

The chain carries TRBV19 and TRBJ2-4; D assignment may be TRBD1 or TRBD2 (6 bases each). This CDR3 is built from 16 residues. V lost 6 bases to trimming and J lost 0 bases, with 15 bases between them. Per the germline V gene, CDR1 is LNHDA and CDR2 is SQIVND (reference sequence). The CDR3 coding sequence is TGTGCCAGTAGCCCAGGGGAGGCTCTAGCCAAAAACATTCAGTACTTC. Amino acid sequence: CASSPGEALAKNIQYF.

The rearrangement uses TRBV12-2 and TRBJ1-6; the table's D call, TRBD1, has no DNA check behind it. TRBV12-2 is shown as a pseudogene. The CDR3 sequence is 22 residues long. Written as DNA, the CDR3 is TGTGCAAGTCGCTTAGACGGAGAAGGCCCGGGACAGGGTTTAAGGGCAAATTCACCCCTCCACTTT. Its translation: CASRLDGEGPGQGLRANSPLHF.

This chain connects TRBV6-1 to TRBJ1-1; D ambiguous. The CDR3 is 14 amino acids. Germline assignment: CDR1 MNHNS and CDR2 SASEGT. V was cut by 1 base and J by 3 bases, with 9 bases left in between. As DNA, the CDR3 is TGTGCCAGCAGTGAAGTCTTGTGGTACACTGAAGCTTTCTTT. Its protein product is CASSEVLWYTEAFF.

The chain recombines TRBV19 with TRBJ2-7; 7 nucleotides match TRBD1. The ends lost 6 bases at V and 3 bases at J; junction bases unmatched: 11. The CDR3 is made up of 15 amino acids. CDR1 and CDR2 from the germline V gene are LNHDA and SQIVND (reference sequence). The CDR3, as DNA: TGTGCCAGTAGCCCGACAGGGATTCTCCGCTACGAGCAGTACTTC. The encoded protein is CASSPTGILRYEQYF.

This chain uses TRBV25-1 with TRBJ1-1, with TRBD1 identical over 7 bases. Germline trimming cut 6 bases from V and 3 bases from J; bases unmatched to any gene: 10. This CDR3 has 15 amino acids. Per germline, CDR1 MGHDK and CDR2 SYGVNS. The CDR3 loop reads CASSNSRGPYTEAFF. The CDR3 DNA reads as TGTGCCAGCAGCAACTCAAGGGGGCCGTACACTGAAGCTTTCTTT.

The V gene is TRBV15, the J gene TRBJ2-7; 11 bases are shared with TRBD1. V gave up 3 bases and J gave up 7 bases; unmatched junction bases: 2. CDR3 size: 13 residues. Looked up from germline, CDR1 is LNHNV and CDR2 is YYDKDF (reference sequence). The CDR3 region is CATSRDRGREQYF. Written as DNA, the CDR3 is TGTGCCACCAGCAGGGACAGGGGGCGAGAGCAGTACTTC.